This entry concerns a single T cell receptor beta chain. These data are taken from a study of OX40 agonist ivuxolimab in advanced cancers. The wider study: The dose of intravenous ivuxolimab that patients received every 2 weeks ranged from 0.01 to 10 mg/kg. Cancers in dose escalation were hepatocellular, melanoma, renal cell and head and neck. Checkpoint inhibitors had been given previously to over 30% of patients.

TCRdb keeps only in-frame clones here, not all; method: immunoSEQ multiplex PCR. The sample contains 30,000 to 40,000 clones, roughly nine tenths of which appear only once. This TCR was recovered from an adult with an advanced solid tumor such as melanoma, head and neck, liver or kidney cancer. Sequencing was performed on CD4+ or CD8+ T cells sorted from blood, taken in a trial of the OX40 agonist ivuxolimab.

The CDR3 sequence: CATWDKFPGLASRDTQYF. The CDR3, as DNA: TGTGCCACCTGGGACAAGTTTCCGGGACTAGCCTCCCGAGATACGCAGTATTTT. The chain joins TRBV2 to TRBJ2-3; 9 positions agree with TRBD2. Looked up from germline, CDR1 is SNHLY and CDR2 is FYNNEI. V was pared by 10 bases and J by 5 bases, with 22 bases of the junction left unmatched. The CDR3 loop spans 18 amino acids.